The sequence of this TCR beta chain was determined in a study of regulatory T cells in long-lasting Graves disease. The time point here: newly diagnosed GD, antithyroid drugs for less than 3 months. Generation of the TCR library employed RNA extracted from PBMCs. Roughly 9 milliliters of peripheral blood went into EDTA tubes. V was pared by 3 bases and J by 0 bases, with 11 bases between. CDR1 LNHDA and CDR2 SQIVND come from the germline V gene (reference sequence). This CDR3 has 15 amino acids. This clonotype was seen repeatedly, ten times or more. As yet, its antigen is unknown. Notes on the study in general: Peripheral blood, not thyroid tissue, was the sole material studied.

Building of the TCR beta libraries involved iRepertoire HTBI primers and Arm-PCR of CDR3 regions. In TCRdb, the multiplex PCR reads were re-called with MiXCR into one record per CDR3 protein. The sample comprises 390,000 or so distinct CDR3 sequences, approximately 12% of which are singletons, and under 20% rests with the top ten. These data were also filed under a second study, of T cells in Graves' hyperthyroidism and ophthalmopathy.

The sequencing used peripheral blood mononuclear cells (PBMCs), collected at new diagnosis, from a patient treated with antithyroid drugs. This TCR was sampled from a woman between 18 and 30 years old with Graves disease. V is TRBV19 and J is TRBJ1-1; D is perhaps TRBD1 (5 bases). Written as DNA, the CDR3 is TGTGCCAGTAGTATGATTGGGACTCTGAACACTGAAGCTTTCTTT. This codes for CASSMIGTLNTEAFF.